These 21 T cell receptor beta chains were sequenced from one sample in a study of T cell repertoires in cytomegalovirus infection (dated by TCRdb to between 2018 and 2021). The instrument given in TCRdb is Illumina HiSeq 1500. TCRdb passed the public sequencing reads through fastp at Q25 and MiXCR, retaining productive beta sequences. For every CDR3 protein sequence, its rows merge into one entry that carries the most common genes and DNA. In all, the sample holds nearly 550,000 distinct CDR3 sequences, and more than 15% of those were seen once. Clones ranked in the top ten supply 24% of the sample. The specimen was CD8+ T cells from PBMCs. All receptors come from a human donor in good health (CMV status not recorded). Some clones in this sample may be carry-over from other donors' samples.

The sample holds a few counts of this clonotype. The chain is built from TRBV10-3 and TRBJ2-7; D ambiguous. Between the trimmed V and J ends, which lost 5 bases and 1 base, there was a span of 9 bases. The germline CDR1 and CDR2 sequences are ENHRY and SYGVKD. The CDR3 runs to 13 residues. CDR3 bases: TGTGCCATCAGTTCTAGTTGGTCCTACGAGCAGTACTTC. This gives the protein CAISSSWSYEQYF.

This clonotype has ten or more counts. The chain carries TRBV11-2 and TRBJ2-7, with D possibly being TRBD2 (6 bases). Trimming took off 5 bases at V and 5 bases at J, with 13 bases between the two ends. CDR3 size: 13 residues. The V gene's germline CDR1 is SGHAT and CDR2 FQNNGV. The DNA of the CDR3 is TGTGCCAGCAGCCAGGAGGGATTCGACGAGCAGTACTTC. This sequence encodes CASSQEGFDEQYF.

This clonotype was counted ten times or more. The chain joins TRBV6-5 to TRBJ2-1; D unresolved. V was pared by 7 bases and J by 7 bases, with 8 bases between. Germline lookup yields CDR1 MNHEY and CDR2 SVGAGI. The CDR3 totals 11 residues. For the CDR3, the DNA is TGTGCCAGCACAGGCCCTAATGAGCAGTTCTTC. It is translated as CASTGPNEQFF.

Ten or more counts support this clonotype. The chain joins TRBV15 to TRBJ1-2; D gene ambiguous. This CDR3 contains 15 residues. Deletions cut 1 base from V and 4 bases from J, with 13 bases between. CDR1 and CDR2 from the germline V gene are LNHNV and YYDKDF (reference sequence). The CDR3 DNA reads TGTGCCACCAGCAGAGTTCGGGTGTTTGGCTATGGCTACACCTTC. Its protein is CATSRVRVFGYGYTF.

This clonotype was picked up a small number of times. The chain combines TRBV11-3 with TRBJ2-2; 7 bases are shared with TRBD1. Germline assignment: CDR1 SGHNT and CDR2 YENEEA. The CDR3 runs 17 residues. Unmatched junction bases numbered 10, after V lost 4 bases and J lost 2 bases. CDR3 residues: CASSSQFTGENTGELFF. The CDR3 nucleotides read TGTGCCAGCAGCTCCCAGTTCACAGGGGAAAACACCGGGGAGCTGTTTTTT. Supplemented by reference TRBV11-3 and TRBJ2-2, the full variable domain reads EAGVVQSPRYKIIEKKQPVAFWCNPISGHNTLYWYLQNLGQGPELLIRYENEEAVDDSQLPKDRFSAERLKGVDSTLKIQPAELGDSAVYLCASSSQFTGENTGELFFGEGSRLTVL.

For this clonotype: The conserved closing phenylalanine or tryptophan is absent in this CDR3, likely reflecting a read error. The CDR3 is CASSYSIGGTSGSLYEQYL. DNA of the CDR3: TGTGCCAGCAGTTACTCGATTGGCGGGACTAGCGGGAGTTTGTACGAGCAGTACTTA. The chain couples TRBV6-5 to TRBJ2-7, with TRBD2 identical over 14 bases. CDR1 and CDR2 from the germline V gene are MNHEY and SVGAGI. The CDR3 runs 19 residues. The trim removed 0 bases at V and 4 bases at J, leaving 11 bases unmatched.

This clonotype was seen a handful of times. V and J are TRBV27 and TRBJ1-4; no clear D. V lost 1 base to trimming and J lost 1 base, with 7 bases between them. CDR1 is MNHEY and CDR2 is SMNVEV in the germline V gene (reference sequence). The CDR3 is made up of 15 amino acids. The CDR3 protein is CASSLFRGTNEKLFF. The CDR3 DNA sequence: TGTGCCAGCAGTTTATTTCGGGGAACTAATGAAAAACTGTTTTTT.

The chain is built from TRBV5-4 and TRBJ2-7, with 10 bases fitting TRBD2. The germline V gene encodes CDR1 SGHNT and CDR2 YYREEE (reference sequence). CDR3 length: 15 amino acids. V was clipped by 4 bases and J by 7 bases; unmatched bases: 11. The CDR3 sequence is CASSDLLAGEEEQYF. CDR3 coding DNA: TGTGCCAGCAGCGACTTGCTAGCGGGAGAGGAAGAGCAGTACTTC.

V gene TRBV9 combines with J gene TRBJ2-7, with D tentatively TRBD1 or TRBD2 (5 bases each). This CDR3 contains 14 residues. Per the germline V gene, CDR1 is SGDLS and CDR2 is YYNGEE. V was shortened by 2 bases and J by 0 bases, with 9 bases between the two germline ends. The CDR3 coding sequence is TGTGCCAGCAGCGTGGGACCGCCCTCCTACGAGCAGTACTTC. Translation gives CASSVGPPSYEQYF. Based on the CDR3 plus reference TRBV9 and TRBJ2-7, the full variable domain is DSGVTQTPKHLITATGQRVTLRCSPRSGDLSVYWYQQSLDQGLQFLIQYYNGEERAKGNILERFSAQQFPDLHSELNLSSLELGDSALYFCASSVGPPSYEQYFGPGTRLTVT.

V and J are TRBV29-1 and TRBJ1-3; D might be TRBD1 (6 bases). The germline V and J ends were trimmed by 6 bases and 1 base, with 16 bases remaining between them. Germline V gene lookup returns CDR1 SQVTM and CDR2 ANQGSEA. The CDR3 is 15 amino acids. In DNA form, the CDR3 reads TGCAGCGTCGAGGGGACACCCGTATCTGGAAACACCATATATTTT. It specifies CSVEGTPVSGNTIYF.

This clonotype was found a few times. The gene calls are TRBV2 and TRBJ1-2, with no clear D. This CDR3 contains 14 residues. V was pared by 2 bases and J by 2 bases, with 9 bases between. Germline assignment: CDR1 SNHLY and CDR2 FYNNEI. The DNA for the CDR3 is TGTGCCAGCAGTGAATATACCTCAAACTATGGCTACACCTTC. Its translation is CASSEYTSNYGYTF. Filled out from reference TRBV2 and TRBJ1-2, the complete variable domain reads EPEVTQTPSHQVTQMGQEVILRCVPISNHLYFYWYRQILGQKVEFLVSFYNNEISEKSEIFDDQFSVERPDGSNFTLKIRSTKLEDSAMYFCASSEYTSNYGYTFGSGTRLTVV.

This clonotype was seen many times. V usage is TRBV7-9 and J usage is TRBJ2-1; 13 bases agree with TRBD2. CDR1 is SEHNR and CDR2 is FQNEAQ in the germline V gene (reference sequence). Losses at the gene ends were 7 bases for V and 7 bases for J; bases not matched to a gene: 7. There are 15 residues in the CDR3. The CDR3 region is CASTLTSGGGNEQFF. The CDR3 DNA follows: TGTGCCAGCACCCTTACTAGCGGGGGGGGTAATGAGCAGTTCTTC.

This clonotype has only a few counts. The chain has TRBV11-2 and TRBJ2-3, with D perhaps TRBD1 or TRBD2 (5 bases each). Per germline, CDR1 SGHAT and CDR2 FQNNGV. This CDR3 has 16 amino acids. V was trimmed by 5 bases and J by 4 bases, leaving 19 bases between them. The CDR3 DNA reads as TGTGCCAGCAGCGCACCTCCGGGACCCAGCGCAGATACGCAGTATTTT. Its translation is CASSAPPGPSADTQYF. The entire variable domain, with the rest obtained from reference TRBV11-2 and TRBJ2-3, is as follows: EAGVAQSPRYKIIEKRQSVAFWCNPISGHATLYWYQQILGQGPKLLIQFQNNGVVDDSQLPKDRFSAERLKGVDSTLKIQPAKLEDSAVYLCASSAPPGPSADTQYFGPGTRLTVL.

DNA for the CDR3: TGCGCCAGCAGCCAAGATCAGGGTCAAGAGACCCAGTACTTC. It is translated as CASSQDQGQETQYF. The V call is TRBV4-1, the J call TRBJ2-5, with a possible D match to TRBD1 (5 bases). The CDR3 consists of 14 residues. Germline CDR1 reads MGHRA; CDR2 reads YSYEKL. V was pared by 0 bases and J by 2 bases, with 7 bases between.

The chain recombines TRBV28 with TRBJ2-1; TRBD2 matches 10 bases. The germline gives CDR1 MDHEN, CDR2 SYDVKM. After removal of 3 bases from V and 2 bases from J, the junction contained 16 bases not matched to a gene. The CDR3 totals 20 residues. The DNA of the CDR3 is TGTGCCAGCAGTTTGTGGGGGGGGAGCGGGAGGGCCGGGGCCTACAATGAGCAGTTCTTC. Translating it yields CASSLWGGSGRAGAYNEQFF. The whole variable domain, filled in from reference TRBV28 and TRBJ2-1, reads DVKVTQSSRYLVKRTGEKVFLECVQDMDHENMFWYRQDPGLGLRLIYFSYDVKMKEKGDIPEGYSVSREKKERFSLILESASTNQTSMYLCASSLWGGSGRAGAYNEQFFGPGTRLTVL.

This clonotype was counted only a few times. The gene calls are TRBV20-1 and TRBJ2-7, with TRBD2 identical over 16 bases. V shed 6 bases, J shed 6 bases, and the junction held 5 bases outside the gene matches. The CDR3 sequence is 14 residues long. Germline V lookup: CDR1 DFQATT, CDR2 SNEGSKA (reference sequence). The CDR3, as DNA: TGCAGTGCCCGTGGGACTAGCGGGAGGGGCGAGCAGTACTTC. Translation: CSARGTSGRGEQYF.

The V call is TRBV20-1, the J call TRBJ2-7, with 8 bases fitting TRBD1. The germline CDR1 and CDR2 sequences are DFQATT and SNEGSKA (reference sequence). The CDR3 has 17 residues. The trim removed 1 base at V and 3 bases at J, leaving 14 bases unmatched. CDR3: CSARGGYETGAIYEQYF. CDR3 DNA: TGCAGTGCTAGAGGCGGCTATGAGACAGGGGCTATCTACGAGCAGTACTTC.

The sample holds many counts of this clonotype. V is TRBV4-2 and J is TRBJ1-1, with TRBD1 as a possible D gene (6 bases). V was pared by 1 base and J by 1 base, with 13 bases between. This CDR3 comprises 16 residues. CDR1 is LGHNA, CDR2 YNFKEQ, per germline. CDR3 amino acids: CASSQVNRARNTEAFF. The CDR3, as DNA: TGTGCCAGCAGCCAAGTCAACAGGGCAAGGAACACTGAAGCTTTCTTT.

The CDR3, as DNA: TGTGCCAGCAGCATTTCGAGGAGCTCCTACGAGCAGTACTTC. Protein: CASSISRSSYEQYF. The chain joins TRBV27 to TRBJ2-7; unclear D gene. Germline lookup yields CDR1 MNHEY and CDR2 SMNVEV (reference sequence). The CDR3 covers 14 residues. Deletions cut 6 bases from V and 0 bases from J, with 12 bases between.

This clonotype was seen only a few times. This chain connects TRBV20-1 to TRBJ1-4; maybe TRBD1 (6 bases). Trimming stripped 3 bases from V and 3 bases from J, with 14 bases between. Germline V gene data show CDR1 as DFQATT and CDR2 as SNEGSKA (reference sequence). CDR3 size: 15 residues. The CDR3, as DNA: TGCAGTGCTAGGGAGGGCCGGGGGCCTAATGAAAAACTGTTTTTT. Translation gives CSAREGRGPNEKLFF.

This clonotype was seen only a few times. This chain joins TRBV4-1 and TRBJ2-1; D ambiguous. Germline CDR1 reads MGHRA; CDR2 reads YSYEKL. The CDR3 loop spans 13 amino acids. Trimming left V 5 bases short and J 4 bases short, with 9 bases between. The CDR3 nucleotides are TGCGCCAGCAGCGGCGGAAAATACAATGAGCAGTTCTTC. Translating it yields CASSGGKYNEQFF.